The 27 T cell receptor beta chains below all came from one sample that was sequenced in a study of CD8 T cells in Susac syndrome. The RNA, about 0.5 to 1 ug, was put through reverse transcription using random hexamers. Each CDR3 protein gets one entry after TCRdb re-called the immunoSEQ multiplex PCR reads with MiXCR. The top ten hold approximately 0.09% of the sample, which has roughly 200,000 distinct CDR3 sequences, 90% to 97% seen once. The sequenced sample consisted of CD4+ T cells from PBMCs. These receptors were taken from a human donor with multiple sclerosis.

The J gene is TRBJ1-2, the V gene TRBV6-6, with 10 bases identical to TRBD1. V gave up 10 bases and J gave up 2 bases; unmatched junction bases: 4. The CDR3 covers 13 residues. CDR1 and CDR2 from the germline V gene are MNHNY and SVGAGI (reference sequence). For the CDR3, the DNA is TGTGCCACCCAGGACAGGGGGAACTATGGCTACACCTTC. Amino acids: CATQDRGNYGYTF.

The chain combines TRBV6-2 or TRBV6-3 with TRBJ2-6; D may be TRBD2 (6 bases). This CDR3 region has 14 residues. Germline CDR1 reads MNHEY; CDR2 reads SVGEGT. Trimming pared 5 bases from V and 2 bases from J, leaving 7 bases between. CDR3 in DNA: TGTGCCAGCAGTCAGCGGGCTGGGGCCAACGTCCTGACTTTC. Its protein product is CASSQRAGANVLTF.

The chain has TRBV7-2 and TRBJ2-3; 8 bases agree with TRBD2. With V trimmed by 2 bases and J by 1 base, 5 bases remained unmatched. The CDR3 is 16 amino acids. In germline, CDR1 is SGHTA, CDR2 FQGNSA. This CDR3 reads CASSLNPAGGTDTQYF. The CDR3 nucleotides read TGTGCCAGCAGCTTAAATCCAGCGGGGGGCACAGATACGCAGTATTTT.

V gene TRBV29-1 combines with J gene TRBJ2-3; 14 nucleotides align to TRBD2. Trimming took 3 bases from V and 5 from J; bases not matched to a gene: 7. The CDR3 has 16 amino acids. Germline V gene sequence: CDR1 SQVTM, CDR2 ANQGSEA. CDR3 region: CSVDPTSGGAIDTQYF. The CDR3 DNA sequence: TGCAGCGTTGACCCGACTAGCGGGGGGGCGATAGATACGCAGTATTTT.

This clonotype was picked up a small number of times. V is TRBV6-1 and J is TRBJ1-2, with a possible D match to TRBD1 (6 bases). V lost 5 bases to trimming and J lost 8 bases, with 12 bases between them. Per the germline V gene, CDR1 is MNHNS and CDR2 is SASEGT. The CDR3 loop spans 12 amino acids. CDR3 region: CASSQNREGYTF. The CDR3 coding sequence is TGTGCCAGCAGTCAGAACAGGGAGGGCTACACCTTC.

The V and J genes are TRBV6-5 and TRBJ2-7; TRBD2 matches at 7 bases. The CDR3 runs to 14 residues. With 6 bases clipped from V and 6 bases from J, the junction kept 11 bases outside the gene matches. Germline V lookup: CDR1 MNHEY, CDR2 SVGAGI. CDR3 coding DNA: TGTGCCAGCAGGCGAGGTGCGGGGGTGAGCGAGCAGTACTTC. Translating gives CASRRGAGVSEQYF.

V gene TRBV12-3 or TRBV12-4 combines with J gene TRBJ1-1, with 9 bases matching TRBD1. The CDR3 contains 16 residues. After removal of 6 bases from V and 5 bases from J, the junction contained 13 bases not matched to a gene. The CDR3: CASRPPGQGTQTEAFF. DNA of the CDR3: TGTGCCAGCAGGCCCCCTGGACAGGGGACTCAGACTGAAGCTTTCTTT.

The rearrangement uses TRBV29-1 and TRBJ1-1; tentatively, D is TRBD1 (5 bases). CDR1 and CDR2 from the germline V gene are SQVTM and ANQGSEA. CDR3 size: 16 residues. V was pared by 4 bases and J by 6 bases, with 24 bases between. The CDR3 loop is CSVGGTTNSPTAEAFF. CDR3 DNA sequence: TGCAGCGTTGGGGGGACTACCAATTCCCCTACCGCTGAAGCTTTCTTT.

The CDR3 protein is CSVEARLSTEAFF. For the CDR3, the DNA is TGCAGCGTTGAAGCCAGGTTGAGCACTGAAGCTTTCTTT. The chain couples TRBV29-1 to TRBJ1-1; D is uncertain. CDR1 SQVTM and CDR2 ANQGSEA come from the germline V gene. The CDR3 covers 13 residues. V was cut by 1 base and J by 4 bases, with 10 bases left in between.

The chain uses TRBV30 and TRBJ1-6, with D unclear. Per the germline V gene, CDR1 is GTSNPN and CDR2 is SVGIG (reference sequence). V was shortened by 7 bases and J by 10 bases, with 14 bases between the two germline ends. The CDR3 spans 12 residues. The CDR3 protein is CASGRSESPLHF. The DNA for the CDR3 is TGTGCCTCGGGGAGGTCGGAATCACCCCTCCACTTT.

This chain uses TRBV9 with TRBJ2-7; D tentatively reads TRBD1 or TRBD2 (6 bases each). The CDR3 loop spans 15 amino acids. Germline values: CDR1 SGDLS, CDR2 YYNGEE. Trimming cost V 0 bases and J 2 bases, with 12 bases left between them. The chain's CDR3 is CASSVGGRGPYEQYF. The DNA of the CDR3 is TGTGCCAGCAGCGTAGGGGGACGGGGGCCCTACGAGCAGTACTTC.

This chain joins TRBV7-2 and TRBJ1-2, with D possibly matching TRBD1 (5 bases). The germline CDR1 and CDR2 sequences are SGHTA and FQGNSA. This CDR3 spans 14 amino acids. Trimming took off 1 base at V and 1 base at J, with 7 bases between the two ends. The CDR3 loop reads CASSLGRVNYGYTF. The CDR3 bases are TGTGCCAGCAGCTTAGGCAGGGTTAACTATGGCTACACCTTC.

V and J are TRBV7-3 and TRBJ2-1; D is perhaps TRBD1 (6 bases). Deletions cut 5 bases from V and 6 bases from J, with 11 bases between. The V gene's germline CDR1 is SGHTA and CDR2 FQGTGA. The CDR3 sequence is 13 residues long. The CDR3 spells CASSTGIGNEQFF. CDR3 nucleotide sequence: TGTGCCAGCAGCACAGGGATCGGCAATGAGCAGTTCTTC.

The chain combines TRBV3-1 with TRBJ2-3; D remains unclear. This CDR3 has 15 residues. CDR1 is LGHDT and CDR2 is YNNKEL in the germline V gene (reference sequence). V lost 0 bases to trimming and J lost 9 bases, with 16 bases between them. The CDR3, as DNA: TGTGCCAGCAGCCAAGATCGGGCAGTGGGGTGGACGCAGTATTTT. Translating gives CASSQDRAVGWTQYF.

This chain uses TRBV29-1 with TRBJ1-1; 9 bases line up with TRBD1. The ends lost 3 bases at V and 5 bases at J; junction bases unmatched: 7. This CDR3 has 14 amino acids. The V gene's germline CDR1 is SQVTM and CDR2 ANQGSEA. CDR3 coding DNA: TGCAGCGTTGATCGGGACAGGGCGGATACTGAAGCTTTCTTT. Translating it yields CSVDRDRADTEAFF.

The chain links TRBV29-1 to TRBJ2-3; no definite D call. This CDR3 comprises 11 residues. Germline loops: CDR1 SQVTM, CDR2 ANQGSEA. V lost 7 bases to trimming and J lost 0 bases, with 5 bases between them. CDR3 sequence: CSGSSTDTQYF. The CDR3 DNA follows: TGCAGCGGCAGTAGCACAGATACGCAGTATTTT.

The chain is built from TRBV30 and TRBJ1-6; D gene uncertain. Trimming pared 1 base from V and 8 bases from J, leaving 9 bases between. The CDR3 covers 13 residues. Germline V CDR1 and CDR2: GTSNPN, SVGIG (reference sequence). This CDR3 is CAWSARPDSPLHF. Here the CDR3 DNA reads TGTGCCTGGAGTGCACGGCCGGATTCACCCCTCCACTTT.

The J gene is TRBJ1-6, the V gene TRBV4-2; D is perhaps TRBD1 (6 bases). The CDR3 runs to 15 residues. V lost 4 bases to trimming and J lost 8 bases, with 15 bases between them. The V gene's germline CDR1 is LGHNA and CDR2 YNFKEQ. The CDR3 coding sequence is TGTGCCAGCAGCCGCGAACAGGGAAGGGATTCACCCCTCCACTTT. This codes for CASSREQGRDSPLHF.

The gene calls are TRBV30 and TRBJ2-7; 10 bases are shared with TRBD1. The germline CDR1 and CDR2 sequences are GTSNPN and SVGIG (reference sequence). V was pared by 0 bases and J by 3 bases, with 2 bases of the junction left unmatched. CDR3 length: 14 residues. CDR3 loop: CAWSVDRGVYEQYF. The DNA for the CDR3 is TGTGCCTGGAGTGTGGACAGGGGGGTCTACGAGCAGTACTTC.

The V gene is TRBV3-1, the J gene TRBJ2-7; 10 bases fit TRBD2. The CDR3 sequence is 16 residues long. Germline loops: CDR1 LGHDT, CDR2 YNNKEL (reference sequence). With 0 bases clipped from V and 3 bases from J, the junction kept 5 bases outside the gene matches. This CDR3 reads CASSQDGGTSVYEQYF. The CDR3 region has the DNA TGTGCCAGCAGCCAAGATGGAGGGACTAGCGTCTACGAGCAGTACTTC.

V usage is TRBV20-1 and J usage is TRBJ2-3; TRBD2 matches at 15 bases. V lost 5 bases, J lost 8 bases, and 8 bases stayed unmatched. Germline loops: CDR1 DFQATT, CDR2 SNEGSKA (reference sequence). This CDR3 spans 15 amino acids. The CDR3 protein is CSAVRTSGGAGTQYF. In nucleotides, the CDR3 is TGCAGTGCTGTCCGGACTAGCGGGGGGGCGGGTACGCAGTATTTT.

The genes are TRBV5-6 and TRBJ1-2; D not certain. Per the germline V gene, CDR1 is SGHDT and CDR2 is YYEEEE. The CDR3 has 14 amino acids. V was pared by 4 bases and J by 7 bases, with 17 bases between. CDR3 region: CASSAGSTKGGYTF. DNA for the CDR3: TGTGCCAGCAGCGCTGGATCAACCAAAGGTGGCTACACCTTC.

This chain links TRBV3-1 with TRBJ2-2, with 7 positions matching TRBD1. The CDR3 has 15 residues. CDR1 and CDR2 (germline): LGHDT, YNNKEL (reference sequence). V lost 4 bases, J lost 5 bases, and 7 bases stayed unmatched. In nucleotides, the CDR3 is TGTGCCAGCAGCCTGGGGGACAGTAAGACCGGGGAGCTGTTTTTT. Protein: CASSLGDSKTGELFF.

The V and J genes are TRBV24-1 and TRBJ2-5; a weak D match, TRBD2 (6 bases). The CDR3 loop spans 14 amino acids. Looked up from germline, CDR1 is KGHDR and CDR2 is SFDVKD. Trimming pared 4 bases from V and 2 bases from J, leaving 10 bases between. In DNA, the CDR3 is TGTGCCACCAGTGAGGGGGGAGTTCAAGAGACCCAGTACTTC. Translating it yields CATSEGGVQETQYF.

V usage is TRBV15 and J usage is TRBJ2-2, with 7 bases lining up with TRBD1. The CDR3 totals 15 residues. Germline V gives CDR1 LNHNV, CDR2 YYDKDF (reference sequence). The junction had 4 bases not matched to a gene; V was cut back by 3 bases and J by 3 bases. CDR3 sequence reads: CATSRDRLDTGELFF. The CDR3 region has the DNA TGTGCCACCAGCAGGGACAGGCTCGACACCGGGGAGCTGTTTTTT.

The J gene is TRBJ2-7, the V gene TRBV7-9; 9 nucleotides line up with TRBD1. This CDR3 has 14 residues. In germline, CDR1 is SEHNR, CDR2 FQNEAQ (reference sequence). The V segment lost 7 bases and the J segment 5 bases; nucleotides outside the gene matches: 9. The CDR3, as DNA: TGTGCCAGCACCGACCGGGACAGGGCCAACGAGCAGTACTTC. It codes for CASTDRDRANEQYF.

This chain links TRBV30 with TRBJ1-1; D not certain. Per the germline V gene, CDR1 is GTSNPN and CDR2 is SVGIG (reference sequence). Trimming took 0 bases from V and 0 from J, leaving 8 bases between them. The CDR3 totals 14 residues. This CDR3 reads CAWSVIRLNTEAFF. CDR3 DNA: TGTGCCTGGAGTGTGATTCGCCTGAACACTGAAGCTTTCTTT.